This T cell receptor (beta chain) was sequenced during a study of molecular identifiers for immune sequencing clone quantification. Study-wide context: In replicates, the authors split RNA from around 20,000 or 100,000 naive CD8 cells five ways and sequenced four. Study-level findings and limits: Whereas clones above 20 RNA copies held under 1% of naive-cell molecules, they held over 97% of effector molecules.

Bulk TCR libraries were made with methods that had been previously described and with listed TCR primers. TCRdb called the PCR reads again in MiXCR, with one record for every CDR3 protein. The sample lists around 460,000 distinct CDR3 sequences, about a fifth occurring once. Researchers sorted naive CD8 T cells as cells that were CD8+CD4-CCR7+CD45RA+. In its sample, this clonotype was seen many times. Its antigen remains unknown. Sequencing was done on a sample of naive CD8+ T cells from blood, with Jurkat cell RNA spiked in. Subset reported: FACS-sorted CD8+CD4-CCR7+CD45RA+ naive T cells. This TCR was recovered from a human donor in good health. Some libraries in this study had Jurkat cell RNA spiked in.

CDR3 protein: CASSQVRANTEAFF. The DNA of the CDR3 is TGTGCCAGCAGCCAAGTCAGGGCTAACACTGAAGCTTTCTTT. The J gene is TRBJ1-1, the V gene TRBV14, with D possibly matching TRBD1 (5 bases). The germline gives CDR1 SGHDN, CDR2 FVKESK. There are 14 residues in the CDR3. Trimming stripped 1 base from V and 2 bases from J, with 8 bases between.